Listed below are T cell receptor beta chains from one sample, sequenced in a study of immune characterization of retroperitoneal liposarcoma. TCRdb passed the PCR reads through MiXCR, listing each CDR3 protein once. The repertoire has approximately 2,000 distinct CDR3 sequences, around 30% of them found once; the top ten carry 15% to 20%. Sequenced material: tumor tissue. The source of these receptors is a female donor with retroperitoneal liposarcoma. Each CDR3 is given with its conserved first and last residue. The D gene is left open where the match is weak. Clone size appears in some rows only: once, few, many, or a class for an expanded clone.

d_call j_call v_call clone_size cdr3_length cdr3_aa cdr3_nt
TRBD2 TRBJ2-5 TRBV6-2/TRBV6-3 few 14 CASSDSGSNETQYF TGTGCCAGCAGTGACAGCGGGAGCAACGAGACCCAGTACTTC
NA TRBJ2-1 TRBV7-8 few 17 CASSSLGGVGRRNEQFF TGTGCCAGCAGCTCCCTAGGGGGTGTAGGACGCAGGAATGAGCAGTTCTTC
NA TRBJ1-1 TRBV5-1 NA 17 CASSLELGHRRNTEAFF TGCGCCAGCAGCTTGGAACTAGGGCACAGGCGGAACACTGAAGCTTTCTTT
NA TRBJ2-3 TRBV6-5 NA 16 CASSYDSVGATDTQYF TGTGCCAGCAGTTACGACTCGGTTGGGGCCACAGATACGCAGTATTTT
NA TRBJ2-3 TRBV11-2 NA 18 CASSLGGGRGSPGDTQYF TGTGCCAGCAGCTTAGGAGGGGGTCGCGGGAGTCCAGGAGATACGCAGTATTTT
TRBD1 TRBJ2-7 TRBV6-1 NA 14 CASSDQTGAGEQYF TGTGCCAGCAGTGACCAGACAGGGGCGGGAGAGCAGTACTTC
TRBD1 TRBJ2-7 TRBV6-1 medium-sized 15 CASSDGLTGDHEQYF TGTGCCAGCAGTGACGGATTGACAGGGGACCACGAGCAGTACTTC
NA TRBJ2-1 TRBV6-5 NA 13 CASSSGNYNEQFF TGTGCCAGCAGTTCGGGAAATTACAATGAGCAGTTCTTC
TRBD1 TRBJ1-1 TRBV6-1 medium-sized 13 CASSGQGLTEAFF TGTGCCAGCAGTGGACAGGGATTAACTGAAGCTTTCTTT
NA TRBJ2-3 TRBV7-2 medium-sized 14 CASSSSSGTDTQYF TGTGCCAGCAGCTCATCGAGTGGGACAGATACGCAGTATTTT
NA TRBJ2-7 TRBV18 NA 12 CASSPDGYEQYF TGTGCCAGCTCACCCGACGGCTACGAGCAGTACTTC
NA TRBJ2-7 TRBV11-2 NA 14 CASSFNSGDYEQYF TGTGCCAGCAGCTTTAACAGTGGGGACTACGAGCAGTACTTC
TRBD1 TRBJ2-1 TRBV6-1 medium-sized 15 CASRHRQGRYNEQFF TGTGCCAGCAGACATAGACAGGGGAGGTACAATGAGCAGTTCTTC
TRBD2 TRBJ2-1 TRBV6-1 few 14 CASISTGGGNEQFF TGTGCCAGCATTAGTACGGGGGGGGGAAATGAGCAGTTCTTC
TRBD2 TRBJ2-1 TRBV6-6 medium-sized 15 CASRTGAGGTYEQFF TGTGCCAGCAGGACCGGGGCGGGGGGGACCTACGAGCAGTTCTTC
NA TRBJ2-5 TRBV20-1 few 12 CSASWGRETQYF TGCAGTGCTAGTTGGGGGCGGGAGACCCAGTACTTC
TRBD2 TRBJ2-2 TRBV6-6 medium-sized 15 CASSYVAGGTGELFF TGTGCCAGCAGTTACGTAGCGGGGGGAACCGGGGAGCTGTTTTTT
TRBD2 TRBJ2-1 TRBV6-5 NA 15 CASRKKAGGPNEQFF TGTGCCAGCAGAAAAAAAGCGGGGGGGCCCAATGAGCAGTTCTTC
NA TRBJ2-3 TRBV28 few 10 CASSSYTQYF TGTGCCAGCAGCTCATATACGCAGTATTTT
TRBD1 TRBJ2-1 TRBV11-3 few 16 CASSLDGGTGSNEQFF TGTGCCAGCAGCTTAGATGGGGGGACAGGGAGCAATGAGCAGTTCTTC
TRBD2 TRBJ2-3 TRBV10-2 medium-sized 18 CASSEPRGTSGDGDTQYF TGCGCCAGCAGTGAGCCCCGTGGGACTAGCGGCGATGGGGATACGCAGTATTTT
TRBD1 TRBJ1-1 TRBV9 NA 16 CASSPLPGTANTEAFF TGTGCCAGCAGCCCCTTACCGGGGACAGCGAACACTGAAGCTTTCTTT
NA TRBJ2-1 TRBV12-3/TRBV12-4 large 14 CASTLTGRYNEQFF TGTGCCAGCACCCTAACGGGACGGTACAATGAGCAGTTCTTC
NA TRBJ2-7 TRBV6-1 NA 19 CASSRGSTQRSSTRPEQYF TGTGCCAGCAGCCGAGGGTCCACCCAGCGGTCGTCTACTCGCCCCGAGCAGTACTTC
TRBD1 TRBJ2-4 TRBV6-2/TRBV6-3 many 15 CASSYGQGDVNIQYF TGTGCCAGCAGTTATGGTCAGGGGGATGTAAACATTCAGTACTTC
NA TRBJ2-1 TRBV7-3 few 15 CASSLTSLSYNEQFF TGTGCCAGCAGCTTAACGTCACTCTCCTACAATGAGCAGTTCTTC
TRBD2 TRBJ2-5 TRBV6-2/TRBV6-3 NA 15 CASSRGLAGAETQYF TGTGCCAGCAGCCGGGGACTAGCGGGAGCAGAGACCCAGTACTTC
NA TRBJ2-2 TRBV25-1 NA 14 CASSVSGWGGELFF TGTGCCAGCAGTGTTTCTGGGTGGGGCGGGGAGCTGTTTTTT
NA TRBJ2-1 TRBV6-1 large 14 CASSDRGASVKQFF TGTGCCAGCAGTGATCGGGGGGCCAGCGTTAAGCAGTTCTTC
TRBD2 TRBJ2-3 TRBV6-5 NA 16 CASSYLREASTDTQYF TGTGCCAGCAGTTACTTACGGGAGGCCAGCACAGATACGCAGTATTTT
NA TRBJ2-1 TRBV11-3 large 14 CASSPLGGGYEQFF TGTGCCAGCAGTCCCCTCGGTGGTGGCTACGAGCAGTTCTTC
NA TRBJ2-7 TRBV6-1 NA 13 CASSEGQTYEQYF TGTGCCAGCAGTGAGGGTCAGACCTACGAGCAGTACTTC
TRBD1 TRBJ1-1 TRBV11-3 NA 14 CASRRGQGNSEAFF TGTGCCAGCAGGCGCGGACAGGGGAATTCTGAAGCTTTCTTT
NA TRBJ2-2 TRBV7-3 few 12 CASSRDTGELFF TGTGCCAGCAGCCGAGACACCGGGGAGCTGTTTTTT
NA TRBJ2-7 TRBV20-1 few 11 CSAPGPDEQYF TGCAGTGCTCCGGGACCGGACGAGCAGTACTTC
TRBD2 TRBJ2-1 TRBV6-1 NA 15 CASSRTSGRGLGQFF TGTGCCAGCAGTAGGACTAGCGGGAGGGGATTGGGGCAGTTCTTC
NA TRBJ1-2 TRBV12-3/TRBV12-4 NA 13 CASSFHREDGYTF TGTGCCAGCAGTTTCCACAGGGAAGATGGCTACACCTTC
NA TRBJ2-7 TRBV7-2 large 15 CASSFFRTDSYEQYF TGTGCCAGCAGCTTCTTCCGGACAGACTCCTACGAGCAGTACTTC
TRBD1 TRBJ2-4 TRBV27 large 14 CASSIQGAGNIQYF TGTGCCAGCAGTATACAGGGGGCGGGAAACATTCAGTACTTC
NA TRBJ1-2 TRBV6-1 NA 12 CASSEEPGGYTF TGTGCCAGCAGTGAAGAACCGGGGGGCTACACCTTC
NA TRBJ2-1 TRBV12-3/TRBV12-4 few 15 CASSSDIGAYNEQFF TGTGCCAGCAGTTCAGACATTGGGGCCTACAATGAGCAGTTCTTC
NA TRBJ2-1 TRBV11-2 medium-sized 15 CASSPRPAPRDEQFF TGTGCCAGCAGCCCCCGCCCCGCCCCGAGAGATGAGCAGTTCTTC
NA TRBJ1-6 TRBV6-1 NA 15 CASSLYTGNNSPLHF TGTGCCAGCAGTCTTTATACAGGGAATAATTCACCCCTCCACTTT
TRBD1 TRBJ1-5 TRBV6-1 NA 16 CASNKGQGLIGQPQHF TGTGCCAGCAATAAGGGACAGGGGCTGATAGGACAGCCCCAGCATTTT
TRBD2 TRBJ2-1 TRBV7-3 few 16 CASSLSPGGRINEQFF TGTGCCAGCAGCTTAAGTCCGGGAGGGCGTATCAATGAGCAGTTCTTC
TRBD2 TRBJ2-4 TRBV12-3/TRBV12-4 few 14 CASSHLAGGYEQYF TGTGCCAGCAGTCACCTAGCGGGGGGATATGAGCAGTACTTC
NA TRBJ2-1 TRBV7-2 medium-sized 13 CASSLDNYNEQFF TGTGCCAGCAGCTTGGACAACTACAATGAGCAGTTCTTC
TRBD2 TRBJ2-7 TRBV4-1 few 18 CASSQAAPRLAGIYEQYF TGTGCCAGCAGCCAGGCCGCCCCCAGACTAGCGGGCATCTACGAGCAGTACTTC
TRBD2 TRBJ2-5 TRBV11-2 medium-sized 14 CASSVRVRGGEQYF TGTGCCAGCAGCGTCCGGGTCCGGGGGGGAGAGCAGTACTTC
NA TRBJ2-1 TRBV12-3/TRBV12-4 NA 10 CASSDGEQFF TGTGCCAGCAGCGATGGGGAGCAGTTCTTC
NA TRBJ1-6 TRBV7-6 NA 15 CASSLWDGPNSPLHF TGTGCCAGCAGCTTATGGGATGGACCCAATTCACCCCTCCACTTT
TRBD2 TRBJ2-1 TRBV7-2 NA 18 CASSFGTSGGSSYNEQFF TGTGCCAGCAGCTTCGGGACTAGCGGGGGCAGCTCCTACAATGAGCAGTTCTTC
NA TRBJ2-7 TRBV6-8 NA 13 CASKGRTYNEQYF TGTGCCAGCAAGGGTCGAACCTACAATGAGCAGTACTTC
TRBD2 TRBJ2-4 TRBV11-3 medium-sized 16 CASSLAGGVLKNIQYF TGTGCCAGCAGCTTAGCGGGAGGGGTCCTCAAAAACATTCAGTACTTC